Presented here are 25 T cell receptor beta chains from one specimen sequenced in a study of shared clonotypes between healthy human individuals. Here immunoSEQ multiplex PCR was the method, and the copy in TCRdb shows in-frame clones only, minus some. Counted here are 2 million to 3 million clones, around 90% occurring once; the ten biggest clones make up 0.14%. The sample comprised naive CD4+ T cells sorted from blood. Subset indicated: CD45RA+ positively selected. All receptors derive from a man aged 18 to 30 in good health.

In nucleotides, the CDR3 is TGTGCCAGCAGCTCCCGGGCAGATTATAATTCACCCCTCCACTTT. It yields the protein CASSSRADYNSPLHF. J is TRBJ1-6 and V is TRBV11-2; D unclear. The CDR3 length is 15 residues. Germline CDR1 is SGHAT and CDR2 is FQNNGV. Between the trimmed V and J ends, which lost 4 bases and 4 bases, there was a span of 11 bases.

This rearrangement joins TRBV30 to TRBJ1-4, with D maybe TRBD1 (6 bases). CDR3 length: 16 residues. Germline CDR1 and CDR2: GTSNPN and SVGIG (reference sequence). V lost 6 bases, J lost 5 bases, and 22 bases lay in between. The CDR3 region has the DNA TGTGCCTGCTCGAAGGGTAGGACAGCAAAGAATGAAAAACTGTTTTTT. The encoded protein is CACSKGRTAKNEKLFF.

For the CDR3, the DNA is TGTGCCAGCAGCACCTCGGGACTGCGTAGTGGCGAGCAGTTCTTC. Translation: CASSTSGLRSGEQFF. This chain connects TRBV7-2 to TRBJ2-1; D may be TRBD2 (6 bases). This CDR3 is built from 15 residues. V lost 5 bases and J 10 bases, leaving 21 bases between the germline ends. Germline CDR1 and CDR2: SGHTA and FQGNSA. Full variable domain (outside the CDR3, taken from reference TRBV7-2 and TRBJ2-1): GAGVSQSPSNKVTEKGKDVELRCDPISGHTALYWYRQSLGQGLEFLIYFQGNSAPDKSGLPSDRFSAERTGGSVSTLTIQRTQQEDSAVYLCASSTSGLRSGEQFFGPGTRLTVL.

The V and J genes are TRBV30 and TRBJ2-4; D is possibly TRBD1 (5 bases). The germline V gene encodes CDR1 GTSNPN and CDR2 SVGIG (reference sequence). This CDR3 contains 12 residues. Between the trimmed V and J ends, which lost 1 base and 8 bases, there was a span of 9 bases. The CDR3 DNA sequence: TGTGCCTGGAGTGCCATCAGGGACATTCAGTACTTC. Translation: CAWSAIRDIQYF.

This clone was counted once. The V gene is TRBV29-1, the J gene TRBJ2-5; the match to TRBD1 covers 9 bases. The CDR3 contains 14 residues. V lost 6 bases, J lost 11 bases, and 16 bases stayed unmatched. Germline CDR1 reads SQVTM; CDR2 reads ANQGSEA. This CDR3 is CSVHRDRVDLWQYF. The CDR3 DNA reads as TGCAGCGTCCACCGGGACAGGGTGGACCTTTGGCAGTACTTC.

Remarks on this clone: Other DNA sequences from this sample encode an identical CDR3 as well. The V gene is TRBV6-5, the J gene TRBJ2-7; TRBD1 might be the D (5 bases). Per germline, CDR1 MNHEY and CDR2 SVGAGI. V was trimmed by 5 bases and J by 0 bases, leaving 8 bases between them. The CDR3 covers 13 residues. CDR3 DNA sequence: TGTGCCAGCAGTCCTGACAGCTCCTACGAGCAGTACTTC. Translation gives CASSPDSSYEQYF.

The chain couples TRBV12-1 to TRBJ2-7. TRBV12-1 is a pseudogene locus. The CDR3 has 15 amino acids. The CDR3, as DNA: TGTGCCAGCAGCTTTTCTGTGGCAAAGGCCTACGAGCAGTACTTC. It translates to CASSFSVAKAYEQYF.

This chain connects TRBV19 to TRBJ2-1; D unresolved. Germline V gene lookup returns CDR1 LNHDA and CDR2 SQIVND (reference sequence). The CDR3 has 15 residues. V was cut by 5 bases and J by 0 bases, with 11 bases left in between. CDR3: CASSLTRSSYNEQFF. CDR3 sequence (DNA): TGTGCCAGTAGTCTGACTCGGAGCTCCTACAATGAGCAGTTCTTC.

The V call is TRBV19, the J call TRBJ1-2; D call uncertain. This CDR3 spans 14 amino acids. Germline loops: CDR1 LNHDA, CDR2 SQIVND (reference sequence). Trimming shortened V by 6 bases and J by 2 bases, and 13 bases separated the two germline ends. CDR3 sequence reads: CASRPMDRNYGYTF. In DNA, the CDR3 is TGTGCCAGTAGGCCGATGGACCGGAACTATGGCTACACCTTC. The entire variable domain, with the rest obtained from reference TRBV19 and TRBJ1-2, is as follows: DGGITQSPKYLFRKEGQNVTLSCEQNLNHDAMYWYRQDPGQGLRLIYYSQIVNDFQKGDIAEGYSVSREKKESFPLTVTSAQKNPTAFYLCASRPMDRNYGYTFGSGTRLTVV.

Comments on this clone: Other DNA sequences in the same sample also yield this CDR3. The chain recombines TRBV11-2 with TRBJ1-1; D is undetermined. Per the germline V gene, CDR1 is SGHAT and CDR2 is FQNNGV. This CDR3 comprises 13 residues. The germline V and J ends were trimmed by 2 bases and 4 bases, with 8 bases remaining between them. CDR3 protein: CASSLILGTEAFF. DNA of the CDR3: TGTGCCAGCAGCTTAATACTAGGCACTGAAGCTTTCTTT.

As for this clone: Germline is not matched at one junction end, which may reflect a read error. J is TRBJ1-2 and V is TRBV7-6; D is possibly TRBD1 (5 bases). CDR1 SGHVS and CDR2 FNYEAQ come from the germline V gene. The length of the CDR3 is 17 residues. CDR3 in amino acids: CACSQFVRGRESGGYTF. CDR3 DNA sequence: TGTGCCTGCAGCCAATTCGTACGGGGCAGGGAATCGGGTGGCTACACCTTC.

The V call is TRBV5-8, the J call TRBJ1-3, with TRBD1 matching over 7 bases. There are 15 residues in the CDR3. Trimming removed 4 bases from V and 0 bases from J; junction bases left unmatched: 4. The V gene's germline CDR1 is SGHTS and CDR2 YDEGEE. The chain's CDR3 is CASSPQGYSGNTIYF. CDR3 sequence (DNA): TGTGCCAGCAGCCCACAGGGGTACTCTGGAAACACCATATATTTT.

The CDR3 is CASSRGPSDTQYF. The CDR3 DNA follows: TGTGCCAGCAGTCGGGGCCCCTCAGATACGCAGTATTTT. The chain has TRBV2 and TRBJ2-3; D is tentatively TRBD1 or TRBD2 (5 bases each). V lost 5 bases and J 4 bases, leaving 10 bases between the germline ends. The CDR3 sequence is 13 residues long. The germline CDR1 and CDR2 sequences are SNHLY and FYNNEI.

This chain uses TRBV11-3 with TRBJ1-1, with a weak D call TRBD1 (6 bases). The V gene lost 4 bases and the J gene lost 1 base, with 10 bases spanning the gap. Germline V CDR1 and CDR2: SGHNT, YENEEA. CDR3 size: 14 residues. CDR3: CASSYQGQNTEAFF. CDR3 in DNA: TGTGCCAGCAGCTATCAGGGACAGAACACTGAAGCTTTCTTT. Full variable domain (remainder filled in from reference TRBV11-3 and TRBJ1-1): EAGVVQSPRYKIIEKKQPVAFWCNPISGHNTLYWYLQNLGQGPELLIRYENEEAVDDSQLPKDRFSAERLKGVDSTLKIQPAELGDSAVYLCASSYQGQNTEAFFGQGTRLTVV.

The V gene is TRBV6-1, the J gene TRBJ1-4; D gene ambiguous. The V gene lost 8 bases and the J gene lost 7 bases, with 14 bases spanning the gap. Germline values: CDR1 MNHNS, CDR2 SASEGT. The CDR3 length is 13 residues. The CDR3 loop reads CASSRGTGEKLFF. DNA for the CDR3: TGTGCCAGCTCTCGAGGTACGGGTGAAAAACTGTTTTTT.

The chain carries TRBV10-1 and TRBJ2-3; possibly TRBD2 for D (6 bases). This CDR3 region has 17 residues. The V end was cut by 10 bases, the J end by 6 bases, with 29 bases between. Germline lookup yields CDR1 WNHNN and CDR2 SYGVQD (reference sequence). CDR3 in amino acids: CATGEGPRHGSVDTQYF. Here the CDR3 DNA reads TGCGCCACCGGAGAGGGCCCCAGACACGGGAGCGTCGATACGCAGTATTTT.

The sample holds a few counts of this clone. The gene calls are TRBV2 and TRBJ1-2; TRBD1 agrees at 8 bases. Germline values: CDR1 SNHLY, CDR2 FYNNEI. J gave up 6 bases and V 6 bases, and 9 bases lay outside the gene matches. The CDR3 consists of 14 residues. Here the CDR3 DNA reads TGTGCCAGCAGCGCGCTACAGGGGGTGAATGGCTACACCTTC. It encodes CASSALQGVNGYTF.

The rearrangement uses TRBV15 and TRBJ2-3; 7 nucleotides line up with TRBD1. CDR1 is LNHNV, CDR2 YYDKDF, per germline (reference sequence). The CDR3 contains 16 residues. V lost 0 bases and J lost 4; bases outside the gene matches: 7. CDR3 sequence: CATSREAQGVSDTQYF. The CDR3 nucleotides read TGTGCCACCAGCAGAGAAGCCCAGGGGGTATCAGATACGCAGTATTTT. The full variable domain, rest sourced from reference TRBV15 and TRBJ2-3, is DAMVIQNPRYQVTQFGKPVTLSCSQTLNHNVMYWYQQKSSQAPKLLFHYYDKDFNNEADTPDNFQSRRPNTSFCFLDIRSPGLGDTAMYLCATSREAQGVSDTQYFGPGTRLTVL.

The CDR3 coding sequence is TGTGCCACCAGCAGAGCCTTAGCGGGGGGTAATGAGCAGTTCTTC. It encodes CATSRALAGGNEQFF. J is TRBJ2-1 and V is TRBV15, with 10 bases aligning to TRBD2. This CDR3 comprises 15 residues. V dropped 1 base and J dropped 7; count of bases not matched to a gene: 4. CDR1 is LNHNV, CDR2 YYDKDF, per germline (reference sequence).

The V and J genes are TRBV19 and TRBJ1-6, with D unclear. Trimming took 6 bases from V and 7 from J, leaving 16 bases between them. The germline CDR1 and CDR2 sequences are LNHDA and SQIVND (reference sequence). This CDR3 comprises 15 residues. The CDR3 sequence: CASSTPGEINSPLHF. DNA for the CDR3: TGTGCCAGTAGCACCCCGGGAGAGATAAATTCACCCCTCCACTTT.

For this clone: This sample also contains other DNA sequences that code for the same CDR3. The genes are TRBV20-1 and TRBJ1-2; 7 bases match TRBD1. V lost 3 bases and J lost 8; bases outside the gene matches: 3. Looked up from germline, CDR1 is DFQATT and CDR2 is SNEGSKA (reference sequence). This CDR3 has 11 residues. Here the CDR3 DNA reads TGCAGTGCTAGGACAGGGACCGGCTACACCTTC. Amino acid sequence: CSARTGTGYTF.

V and J are TRBV7-2 and TRBJ1-2; no firm D call. The CDR3 covers 13 residues. Trimming stripped 1 base from V and 5 bases from J, with 8 bases between. Germline V CDR1 and CDR2: SGHTA, FQGNSA. The CDR3 is CASSLVRDYGYTF. The CDR3 nucleotides read TGTGCCAGCAGCTTAGTCCGGGATTATGGCTACACCTTC.

The gene calls are TRBV6-6 and TRBJ2-7; D is perhaps TRBD1 (6 bases). Trimming pared 7 bases from V and 2 bases from J, leaving 18 bases between. The CDR3 runs 15 residues. Germline CDR1 reads MNHNY; CDR2 reads SVGAGI (reference sequence). CDR3 region: CASIYDQGRTYEQYF. The CDR3 bases are TGTGCCAGCATCTACGACCAGGGGAGAACCTACGAGCAGTACTTC.

This clone was counted only a few times. The chain has TRBV10-2 and TRBJ1-5; D call uncertain. The germline CDR1 and CDR2 sequences are WSHSY and SAAADI. The CDR3 extends over 14 amino acids. The ends were cut back, 3 bases at V and 7 bases at J, with 13 bases in the middle. The CDR3 bases are TGCGCCAGCAGTGATAGTGGGTCAGGACAGCCCCAGCATTTT. Translation: CASSDSGSGQPQHF.

This chain joins TRBV19 and TRBJ1-5, with 7 bases aligning to TRBD1. V trimming: 7 bases; J trimming: 11 bases; junction bases outside the gene matches: 14. The CDR3 totals 14 residues. CDR1 is LNHDA, CDR2 SQIVND, per germline (reference sequence). CDR3 DNA sequence: TGTGCCAGTACCGGGACAGATGAATTATGGGCCCAGCATTTT. Protein product: CASTGTDELWAQHF. Complete variable domain (other parts from reference TRBV19 and TRBJ1-5): DGGITQSPKYLFRKEGQNVTLSCEQNLNHDAMYWYRQDPGQGLRLIYYSQIVNDFQKGDIAEGYSVSREKKESFPLTVTSAQKNPTAFYLCASTGTDELWAQHFGDGTRLSIL.